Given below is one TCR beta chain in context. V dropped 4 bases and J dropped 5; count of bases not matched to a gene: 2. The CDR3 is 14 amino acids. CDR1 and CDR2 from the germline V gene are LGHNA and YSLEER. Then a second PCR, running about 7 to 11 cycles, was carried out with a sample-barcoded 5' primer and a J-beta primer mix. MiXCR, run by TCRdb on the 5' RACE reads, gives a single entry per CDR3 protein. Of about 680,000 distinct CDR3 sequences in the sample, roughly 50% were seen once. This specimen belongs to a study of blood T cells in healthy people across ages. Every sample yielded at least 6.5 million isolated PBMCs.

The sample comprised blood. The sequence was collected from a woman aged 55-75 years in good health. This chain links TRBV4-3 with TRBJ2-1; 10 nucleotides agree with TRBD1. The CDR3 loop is CASSRGTGDNEQFF. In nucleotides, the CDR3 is TGCGCCAGCAGCCGCGGGACAGGGGACAATGAGCAGTTCTTC.